This is a list of T cell receptor beta chains from one sample in a study of cytomegalovirus exposure and HLA in healthy donors. Measured with immunoSEQ multiplex PCR; TCRdb has only the in-frame clones, and not every one. The data show about 160,000 clones, with about 71% seen just once and approximately 2.5% held by the top ten. Sequencing was done on a sample of PBMCs. The receptors stem from a woman aged 25-40 years in good health and CMV-seronegative. Each CDR3 is given with its conserved first and last residue. Each record gives: V gene, J gene, CDR3 protein.

v_gene: TRBV7-2
j_gene: TRBJ2-5
CDR3aa: CASSPRQQETQYF

v_gene: TRBV6-5
j_gene: TRBJ1-6
CDR3aa: CASSSPTGQTSPLHF

v_gene: TRBV7-2
j_gene: TRBJ2-7
CDR3aa: CASSYYRGPSYEQYF

v_gene: TRBV7-6
j_gene: TRBJ2-5
CDR3aa: CASAPGLPETQYF

v_gene: TRBV19
j_gene: TRBJ2-3
CDR3aa: CATRTSGADTQYF

v_gene: TRBV6-5
j_gene: -
CDR3aa: CASRYSGTSGEQYF

v_gene: TRBV5-6
j_gene: TRBJ1-5
CDR3aa: CASSVGGNGNQPQHF

v_gene: TRBV27
j_gene: TRBJ1-1
CDR3aa: CASSALTGLNTEAFF

v_gene: TRBV12-5
j_gene: TRBJ2-1
CDR3aa: CASGLVYLASGGAFGEQFF

v_gene: TRBV7-8
j_gene: TRBJ2-3
CDR3aa: CASSPMVGSTDTQYF

v_gene: TRBV28
j_gene: TRBJ2-1
CDR3aa: CASLGSRGYNEQFF

v_gene: TRBV19
j_gene: TRBJ1-1
CDR3aa: CASTGGWNTEAFF

v_gene: TRBV5-4
j_gene: TRBJ2-3
CDR3aa: CASKLAGVSTDTQYF

v_gene: TRBV28
j_gene: TRBJ2-7
CDR3aa: CASSPGTGYPYEQYF

v_gene: TRBV10-3
j_gene: TRBJ2-7
CDR3aa: CAISEVEGGEQYF

v_gene: TRBV27
j_gene: -
CDR3aa: CASSLSGLAGGAYEQYF

v_gene: TRBV30
j_gene: TRBJ2-1
CDR3aa: CAWGGLAGPVGEQFF

v_gene: TRBV7-2
j_gene: TRBJ2-7
CDR3aa: CASTHSAGAYEQYF

v_gene: TRBV7-2
j_gene: TRBJ2-7
CDR3aa: CASSLESGRTYEQYF

v_gene: TRBV27
j_gene: TRBJ2-2
CDR3aa: CASSLSRFGNTGELFF

v_gene: TRBV30
j_gene: TRBJ1-6
CDR3aa: CAWSGINSPLHF

v_gene: TRBV4-3
j_gene: TRBJ2-1
CDR3aa: CASSQGESLAGVVNEQFF

v_gene: TRBV5-4
j_gene: TRBJ2-7
CDR3aa: CASSTPGTYEQYF

v_gene: TRBV25-1
j_gene: TRBJ2-1
CDR3aa: CASSELASVSQFF

v_gene: TRBV13
j_gene: TRBJ1-1
CDR3aa: CASSLVEMNTEAFF

v_gene: TRBV5-6
j_gene: TRBJ1-5
CDR3aa: CASTQGMRDQPQHF

v_gene: TRBV5-1
j_gene: TRBJ2-3
CDR3aa: CASTLAGGQVDTQYF

v_gene: TRBV4-1
j_gene: TRBJ2-7
CDR3aa: CASSQIRDSSYEQYF

v_gene: TRBV2
j_gene: TRBJ2-1
CDR3aa: CASSLLSGRAGNEQFF

v_gene: TRBV5-1
j_gene: TRBJ2-2
CDR3aa: CASRTEGYTGELFF

v_gene: TRBV30
j_gene: TRBJ2-5
CDR3aa: CAWSPGGGETQYF

v_gene: TRBV28
j_gene: TRBJ1-1
CDR3aa: CASSGSRNWNTEAFF

v_gene: TRBV10-3
j_gene: TRBJ1-3
CDR3aa: CAIKSGDRSGNTIYF

v_gene: TRBV7-3
j_gene: TRBJ2-3
CDR3aa: CASSFRPGGGAGDTQYF

v_gene: TRBV9
j_gene: TRBJ1-1
CDR3aa: CASSVDILNTEAFF

v_gene: TRBV28
j_gene: TRBJ2-3
CDR3aa: CASSPFGTGGWITDTQYF

v_gene: TRBV2
j_gene: TRBJ2-7
CDR3aa: CASSEALGGSAYEQYF